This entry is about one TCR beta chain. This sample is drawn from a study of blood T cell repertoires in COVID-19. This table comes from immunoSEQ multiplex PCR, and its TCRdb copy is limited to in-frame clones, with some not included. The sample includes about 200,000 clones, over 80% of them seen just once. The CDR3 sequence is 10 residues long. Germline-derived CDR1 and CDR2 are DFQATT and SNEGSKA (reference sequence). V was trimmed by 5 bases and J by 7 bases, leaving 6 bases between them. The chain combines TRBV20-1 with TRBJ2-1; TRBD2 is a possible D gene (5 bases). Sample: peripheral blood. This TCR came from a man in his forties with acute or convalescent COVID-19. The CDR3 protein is CSAWTNEQFF. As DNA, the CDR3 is TGCAGTGCTTGGACTAATGAGCAGTTCTTC.